The sequence of this TCR beta chain was determined in a study of T-cell reconstitution after alpha-beta-depleted transplantation in children. Molecular barcoding with unique molecular identifiers was used for the TCRbeta library. MiXCR was run by TCRdb on the PCR reads, yielding one entry per CDR3 protein. The table records 350,000 to 500,000 distinct CDR3 sequences, about 45% of them present only once. Germline trimming cut 3 bases from V and 2 bases from J; bases unmatched to any gene: 6. This CDR3 comprises 15 residues. The starting material was PBMCs, obtained before TCRalphabeta/CD19-depleted stem cell transplant. The chain is built from TRBV12-3 or TRBV12-4 and TRBJ2-7, with TRBD1 matching 8 bases. The TCR was taken from a girl aged 2-9 years with aplastic anemia, due to receive a stem cell transplant. The CDR3 sequence: CASSFLPDRAYEQYF. CDR3 bases: TGTGCCAGCAGTTTTCTTCCGGACAGGGCCTACGAGCAGTACTTC.